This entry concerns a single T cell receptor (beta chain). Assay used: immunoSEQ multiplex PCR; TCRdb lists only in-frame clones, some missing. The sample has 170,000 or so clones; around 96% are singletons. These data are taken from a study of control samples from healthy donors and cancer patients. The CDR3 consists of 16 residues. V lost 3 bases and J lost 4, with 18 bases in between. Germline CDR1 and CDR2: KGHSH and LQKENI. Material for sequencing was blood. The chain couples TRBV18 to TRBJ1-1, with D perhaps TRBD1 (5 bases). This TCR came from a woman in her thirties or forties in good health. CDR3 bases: TGTGCCAGCTCACCTCCGGGGGGTACAACGGGCACTGAAGCTTTCTTT. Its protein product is CASSPPGGTTGTEAFF.